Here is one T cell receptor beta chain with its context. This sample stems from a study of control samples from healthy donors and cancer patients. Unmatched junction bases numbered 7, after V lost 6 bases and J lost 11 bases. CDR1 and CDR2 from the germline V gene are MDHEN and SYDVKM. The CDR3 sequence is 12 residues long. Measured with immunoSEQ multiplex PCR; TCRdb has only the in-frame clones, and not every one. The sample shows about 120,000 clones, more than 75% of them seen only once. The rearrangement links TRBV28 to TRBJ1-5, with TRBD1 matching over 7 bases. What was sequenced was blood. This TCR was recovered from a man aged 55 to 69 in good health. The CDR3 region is CASRLQGRAQHF. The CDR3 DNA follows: TGTGCCAGCAGACTACAGGGGCGGGCCCAGCATTTT.